Presented here are 21 T cell receptor beta chains from one specimen sequenced in a study of blood T cell repertoires in COVID-19. The repertoire was sequenced with immunoSEQ multiplex PCR; TCRdb's copy has only in-frame clones and lacks some. The table includes about 64,000 clones, 70% to 90% detected once. Sequencing was done on a sample of peripheral blood. These receptors were obtained from a man in his 70s with acute or convalescent COVID-19.

The chain joins TRBV7-9 to TRBJ2-5; 8 positions agree with TRBD1. J gave up 1 base and V 1 base, and 5 bases lay outside the gene matches. There are 16 residues in the CDR3. Germline CDR1 and CDR2: SEHNR and FQNEAQ (reference sequence). The CDR3 reads CASSLGDRGSQETQYF. CDR3 DNA: TGTGCCAGCAGCTTAGGTGACAGGGGCTCCCAAGAGACCCAGTACTTC.

The gene calls are TRBV6-4 and TRBJ1-1; D remains ambiguous. The germline V and J ends were trimmed by 6 bases and 1 base, with 9 bases remaining between them. This CDR3 is built from 13 residues. Germline CDR1 MRHNA, CDR2 SNTAGT. CDR3 region: CASSINSNTEAFF. In DNA form, the CDR3 reads TGTGCCAGCAGCATAAACTCGAACACTGAAGCTTTCTTT.

V gene TRBV18 combines with J gene TRBJ2-7, with 12 bases aligning to TRBD2. CDR1 KGHSH and CDR2 LQKENI come from the germline V gene. The CDR3 sequence is 17 residues long. V dropped 0 bases and J dropped 5; count of bases not matched to a gene: 8. CDR3: CASSPPLAGGPYNEQYF. CDR3 in DNA: TGTGCCAGCTCACCACCTCTAGCGGGGGGGCCGTACAACGAGCAGTACTTC.

The CDR3 DNA reads TGTGCCACCTGGGGAGCGGGGGGGGTAACCTACGAGCAGTACTTC. This gives the protein CATWGAGGVTYEQYF. V gene TRBV2 combines with J gene TRBJ2-7; 10 bases line up with TRBD2. CDR3 length: 15 amino acids. J gave up 2 bases and V 10 bases, and 11 bases lay outside the gene matches. Germline V gene lookup returns CDR1 SNHLY and CDR2 FYNNEI.

Concerning this clone itself: Other DNA sequences from this sample encode an identical CDR3 as well. The chain employs TRBV7-9 and TRBJ2-2; D might be TRBD1 (6 bases). The CDR3 extends over 15 amino acids. Germline V gene sequence: CDR1 SEHNR, CDR2 FQNEAQ (reference sequence). V was trimmed by 5 bases and J by 4 bases, leaving 14 bases between them. CDR3 region: CASSLEGVRTGELFF. The CDR3 nucleotides read TGTGCCAGCAGCCTAGAGGGGGTACGCACCGGGGAGCTGTTTTTT.

The chain links TRBV6-5 to TRBJ1-2; possible D gene TRBD1, 6 bases. The CDR3 is made up of 14 amino acids. Germline V gene sequence: CDR1 MNHEY, CDR2 SVGAGI. The V end was cut by 6 bases, the J end by 8 bases, with 19 bases between. The chain's CDR3 is CASSSRGRVRGYTF. Written as DNA, the CDR3 is TGTGCCAGCAGCTCTAGGGGGAGAGTGAGGGGCTACACCTTC.

The rearrangement uses TRBV6-5 and TRBJ2-7; maybe TRBD1 (6 bases). The CDR3 runs 14 residues. CDR1 and CDR2 (germline): MNHEY, SVGAGI. V was trimmed by 8 bases and J by 8 bases, leaving 22 bases between them. The CDR3 DNA reads TGTGCCAGCCACAAAGGAGACAGGTTGGGGAAGCAGTACTTC. Amino acid sequence: CASHKGDRLGKQYF.

The chain recombines TRBV6-5 with TRBJ2-2, with 7 positions matching TRBD2. CDR1 and CDR2 (germline): MNHEY, SVGAGI. Trimming cost V 5 bases and J 5 bases; bases outside gene matches: 8. CDR3 length equals 15 residues. CDR3 in amino acids: CASSPQRGRTGELFF. As DNA, the CDR3 is TGTGCCAGCAGTCCCCAGCGGGGTAGGACCGGGGAGCTGTTTTTT.

The chain joins TRBV5-1 to TRBJ2-5; perhaps TRBD1 as D (6 bases). The V end was cut by 7 bases, the J end by 2 bases, with 15 bases between. CDR1 is SGHRS, CDR2 YFSETQ, per germline. The CDR3 spans 14 residues. The CDR3 is CASSTDSLQETQYF. In DNA form, the CDR3 reads TGCGCCAGCTCTACGGACAGTTTACAAGAGACCCAGTACTTC.

CDR3 nucleotide sequence: TGTGCCAGCAGCTCCGGGGGGACCTACAATGAGCAGTTCTTC. Translating it yields CASSSGGTYNEQFF. This chain links TRBV7-7 with TRBJ2-1; 7 nucleotides match TRBD2. Trimming took 4 bases from V and 2 from J; bases not matched to a gene: 2. In germline, CDR1 is SSHAT, CDR2 FNYEAQ (reference sequence). The CDR3 extends over 14 amino acids.

The chain joins TRBV19 to TRBJ1-6; 9 bases line up with TRBD1. Losses at the gene ends were 5 bases for V and 4 bases for J; bases not matched to a gene: 9. The CDR3 totals 17 residues. CDR1 is LNHDA, CDR2 SQIVND, per germline (reference sequence). The CDR3: CASSPPTGGQYNSPLHF. CDR3 bases: TGTGCCAGTAGTCCTCCGACAGGGGGTCAATATAATTCACCCCTCCACTTT. Full variable domain (rest looked up from reference TRBV19 and TRBJ1-6): DGGITQSPKYLFRKEGQNVTLSCEQNLNHDAMYWYRQDPGQGLRLIYYSQIVNDFQKGDIAEGYSVSREKKESFPLTVTSAQKNPTAFYLCASSPPTGGQYNSPLHFGNGTRLTVT.

The chain couples TRBV6-1 to TRBJ1-1; D possibly corresponds to TRBD1 (6 bases). Germline V gene sequence: CDR1 MNHNS, CDR2 SASEGT. V dropped 0 bases and J dropped 6 bases, with 14 bases sitting between them. CDR3 size: 15 residues. The DNA of the CDR3 is TGTGCCAGCAGTGAAGCACGTAACAGGGCCCCTGAAGCTTTCTTT. Translating gives CASSEARNRAPEAFF.

This chain connects TRBV28 to TRBJ2-7; TRBD1 agrees at 9 bases. V was clipped by 5 bases and J by 4 bases; unmatched bases: 9. The CDR3 has 15 residues. The germline V gene encodes CDR1 MDHEN and CDR2 SYDVKM. DNA of the CDR3: TGTGCCAGCAGTACAACCGCGGACAGGGGTTACGAGCAGTACTTC. Translation gives CASSTTADRGYEQYF.

The chain couples TRBV4-3 to TRBJ1-2, with no clear D. V was pared by 3 bases and J by 4 bases, with 9 bases between. The CDR3 length is 13 residues. Germline V gives CDR1 LGHNA, CDR2 YSLEER. The CDR3 is CASSHSDSYGYTF. The CDR3, as DNA: TGCGCCAGCAGCCACTCCGACTCCTATGGCTACACCTTC.

The CDR3 DNA reads as TGTGCCAGCAGTAAGCTGGGGACTAGCGGGGGGGCCCGGGAGACCCAGTACTTC. This gives the protein CASSKLGTSGGARETQYF. The rearrangement joins TRBV28 to TRBJ2-5; 16 bases match TRBD2. Trimming removed 5 bases from V and 5 bases from J; junction bases left unmatched: 11. This CDR3 is 18 amino acids long. The germline V gene has CDR1 MDHEN and CDR2 SYDVKM.

This clone appeared a few times. The chain combines TRBV2 with TRBJ1-2; 11 bases fit TRBD1. The CDR3 spans 15 residues. Trimming removed 5 bases from V and 2 bases from J; junction bases left unmatched: 4. CDR1 and CDR2 from the germline V gene are SNHLY and FYNNEI. The CDR3 loop reads CASSNRDRGNYGYTF. The CDR3 DNA reads as TGTGCCAGCAGTAACCGGGACAGGGGGAACTATGGCTACACCTTC.

V and J are TRBV6-2 or TRBV6-3 and TRBJ2-7; the D is unclear. Germline V gene data show CDR1 as MNHEY and CDR2 as SVGEGT. CDR3 length equals 14 residues. Trimming removed 0 bases at V and 8 bases at J, with 14 bases between. The CDR3 loop is CASSYSNPVPKQYF. CDR3 DNA: TGTGCCAGCAGTTACTCGAATCCAGTACCCAAGCAGTACTTC.

This rearrangement joins TRBV15 to TRBJ2-7, with 11 bases identical to TRBD2. The CDR3 is made up of 18 amino acids. Germline V gene sequence: CDR1 LNHNV, CDR2 YYDKDF (reference sequence). With V trimmed by 5 bases and J by 3 bases, 15 bases remained unmatched. CDR3 DNA: TGTGCCACCAGCCTAACTAGCGGGGGCCCTAAAACCTACTACGAGCAGTACTTC. Encoded protein: CATSLTSGGPKTYYEQYF.

The V gene is TRBV5-4, the J gene TRBJ1-3; 7 bases align to TRBD1. V was pared by 0 bases and J by 7 bases, with 1 base of the junction left unmatched. This CDR3 is 13 amino acids long. CDR1 and CDR2 from the germline V gene are SGHNT and YYREEE (reference sequence). In nucleotides, the CDR3 is TGTGCCAGCAGCTTGGGACAGGGTAACACCATATATTTT. As protein: CASSLGQGNTIYF.

The rearrangement uses TRBV2 and TRBJ2-7, with TRBD1 matching over 11 bases. The trim removed 0 bases at V and 3 bases at J, leaving 1 base unmatched. CDR1 is SNHLY, CDR2 FYNNEI, per germline. The CDR3 covers 15 residues. CDR3 protein: CASSEAGTGGYEQYF. Written as DNA, the CDR3 is TGTGCCAGCAGTGAAGCCGGGACAGGGGGCTACGAGCAGTACTTC.

The V and J genes are TRBV5-1 and TRBJ2-7, with TRBD2 matching 8 bases. CDR1 and CDR2 from the germline V gene are SGHRS and YFSETQ. V lost 0 bases, J lost 3 bases, and 11 bases stayed unmatched. The CDR3 covers 17 residues. The CDR3 protein is CASSLGQPGSGGYEQYF. For the CDR3, the DNA is TGCGCCAGCAGCTTGGGCCAACCGGGAAGCGGGGGCTACGAGCAGTACTTC.